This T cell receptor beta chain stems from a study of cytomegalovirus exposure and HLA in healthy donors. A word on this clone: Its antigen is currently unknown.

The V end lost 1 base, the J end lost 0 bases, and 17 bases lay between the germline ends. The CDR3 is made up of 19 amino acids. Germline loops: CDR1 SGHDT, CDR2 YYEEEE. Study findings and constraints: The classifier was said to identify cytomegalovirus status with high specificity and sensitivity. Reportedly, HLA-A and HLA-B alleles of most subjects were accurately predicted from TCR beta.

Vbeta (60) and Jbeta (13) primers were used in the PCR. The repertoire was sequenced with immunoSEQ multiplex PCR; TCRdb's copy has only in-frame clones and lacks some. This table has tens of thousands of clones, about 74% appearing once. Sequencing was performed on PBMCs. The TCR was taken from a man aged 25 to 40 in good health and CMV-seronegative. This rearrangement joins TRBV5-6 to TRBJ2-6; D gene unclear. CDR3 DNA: TGTGCCAGCAGCTTGATCCGGAGAAATCCTTACTCTGGGGCCAACGTCCTGACTTTC. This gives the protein CASSLIRRNPYSGANVLTF.